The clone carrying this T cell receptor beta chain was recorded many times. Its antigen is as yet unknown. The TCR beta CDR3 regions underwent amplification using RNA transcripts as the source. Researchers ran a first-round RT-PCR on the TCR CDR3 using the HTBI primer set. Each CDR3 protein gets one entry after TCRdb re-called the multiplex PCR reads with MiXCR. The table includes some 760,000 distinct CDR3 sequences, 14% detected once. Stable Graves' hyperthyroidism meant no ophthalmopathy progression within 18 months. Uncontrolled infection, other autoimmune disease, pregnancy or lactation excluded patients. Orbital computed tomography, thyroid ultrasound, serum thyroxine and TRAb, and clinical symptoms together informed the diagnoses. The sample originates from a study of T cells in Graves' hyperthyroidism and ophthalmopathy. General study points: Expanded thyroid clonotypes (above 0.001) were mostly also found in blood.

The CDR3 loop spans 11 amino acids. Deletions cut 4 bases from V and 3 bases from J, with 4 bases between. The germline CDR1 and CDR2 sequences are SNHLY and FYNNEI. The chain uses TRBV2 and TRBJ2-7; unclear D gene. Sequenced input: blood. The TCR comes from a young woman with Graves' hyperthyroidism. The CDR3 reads CASSVNYEQYF. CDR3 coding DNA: TGTGCCAGCAGTGTGAACTACGAGCAGTACTTC. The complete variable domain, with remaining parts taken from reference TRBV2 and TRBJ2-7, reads EPEVTQTPSHQVTQMGQEVILRCVPISNHLYFYWYRQILGQKVEFLVSFYNNEISEKSEIFDDQFSVERPDGSNFTLKIRSTKLEDSAMYFCASSVNYEQYFGPGTRLTVT.